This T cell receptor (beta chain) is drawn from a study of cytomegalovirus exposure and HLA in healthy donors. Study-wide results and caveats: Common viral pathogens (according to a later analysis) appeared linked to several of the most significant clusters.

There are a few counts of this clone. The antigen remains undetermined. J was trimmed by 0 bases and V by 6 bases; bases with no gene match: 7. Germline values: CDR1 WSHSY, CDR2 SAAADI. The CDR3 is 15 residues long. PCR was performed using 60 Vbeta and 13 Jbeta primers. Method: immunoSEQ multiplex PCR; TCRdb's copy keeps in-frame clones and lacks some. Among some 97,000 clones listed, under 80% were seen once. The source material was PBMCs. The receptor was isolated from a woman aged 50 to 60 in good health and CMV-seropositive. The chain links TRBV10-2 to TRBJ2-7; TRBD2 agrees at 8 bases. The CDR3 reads CASRLISGNSYEQYF. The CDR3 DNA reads TGCGCCAGCAGGCTTATTAGCGGGAACTCCTACGAGCAGTACTTC.